This entry lists 15 T cell receptor beta chains sequenced from one sample in a study of human T cells and chemical hapten exposure. Specified time point: patch test 2, 6 weeks after DPC sensitization. Treatment specified: therapeutic diphenylcyclopropenone sensitization with weekly scalp DPC. TCRdb re-called the RACE reads with MiXCR, one entry per CDR3 protein. This sample has approximately 80,000 distinct CDR3 sequences, with 8% to 13% found just once. This material consisted of whole blood, taken in connection with sensitization to the hapten diphenylcyclopropenone (DPC). The receptor source for this set is a woman aged 45 to 65 with alopecia areata. Some clones in this sample may be carry-over from other donors' samples.

As regards this clonotype: This may arise from a read error, as a much more abundant clone is one base away. The chain has TRBV29-1 and TRBJ2-1, with 7 bases identical to TRBD1. Germline-derived CDR1 and CDR2 are SQVTM and ANQGSEA. The CDR3 consists of 12 residues. V trimming: 8 bases; J trimming: 12 bases; junction bases outside the gene matches: 13. The CDR3 protein is CSISPRQGRQFF. Written as DNA, the CDR3 is TGCAGCATTAGCCCGAGACAGGGCAGGCAGTTCTTC.

In its sample, this clonotype was seen a few times. The chain combines TRBV27 with TRBJ2-3, with D uncertain. CDR3 length equals 12 residues. Germline-derived CDR1 and CDR2 are MNHEY and SMNVEV (reference sequence). V lost 8 bases to trimming and J lost 4 bases, with 10 bases between them. The CDR3 is CASAHGPDTQYF. The CDR3, as DNA: TGTGCCAGCGCCCATGGTCCAGATACGCAGTATTTT.

This clonotype was picked up a small number of times. The rearrangement joins TRBV6-6 to TRBJ1-5; D unresolved. Trimming pared 2 bases from V and 5 bases from J, leaving 16 bases between. Looked up from germline, CDR1 is MNHNY and CDR2 is SVGAGI (reference sequence). This CDR3 spans 16 amino acids. In DNA form, the CDR3 reads TGTGCCAGCAGTTACCTGGATCCTCTTCGACATCAGCCCCAGCATTTT. Encoded protein: CASSYLDPLRHQPQHF.

The V and J genes are TRBV18 and TRBJ1-2; tentatively, D is TRBD1 (5 bases). The CDR3 contains 15 residues. Trimming cost V 3 bases and J 6 bases, with 17 bases left between them. Germline lookup yields CDR1 KGHSH and CDR2 LQKENI. The CDR3 nucleotides are TGTGCCAGCTCACCCCCAATGGCCGGGGCGAATGGCTACACCTTC. Translating it yields CASSPPMAGANGYTF.

This clonotype was observed a handful of times. CDR3 nucleotides: TGTGCCAGCAGCTCCCAAGCGGGAGTAAGGAGCGTCAACGAGCAGTACTTC. Translation gives CASSSQAGVRSVNEQYF. V usage is TRBV7-6 and J usage is TRBJ2-7; 8 positions agree with TRBD2. Germline trimming cut 4 bases from V and 5 bases from J; bases unmatched to any gene: 16. The germline CDR1 and CDR2 sequences are SGHVS and FNYEAQ. The CDR3 has 17 amino acids. The full variable domain, completed using reference TRBV7-6 and TRBJ2-7, is GAGVSQSPRYKVTKRGQDVALRCDPISGHVSLYWYRQALGQGPEFLTYFNYEAQQDKSGLPNDRFSAERPEGSISTLTIQRTEQRDSAMYRCASSSQAGVRSVNEQYFGPGTRLTVT.

A few counts support this clonotype. This rearrangement joins TRBV27 to TRBJ2-1, with 13 bases fitting TRBD2. CDR1 is MNHEY, CDR2 SMNVEV, per germline (reference sequence). CDR3 length: 16 amino acids. The J segment lost 9 bases and the V segment lost 6 bases, leaving 11 bases of the junction unmatched. The CDR3 DNA reads TGTGCCAGCAGGCCTATCGGGACTAGCGGGATCGGTGAGCAGTTCTTC. Protein product: CASRPIGTSGIGEQFF.

At least ten counts were recorded for this clonotype. The rearrangement joins TRBV20-1 to TRBJ2-7; D might be TRBD2 (6 bases). V was pared by 6 bases and J by 2 bases, with 14 bases between. The CDR3 runs 13 residues. In germline, CDR1 is DFQATT, CDR2 SNEGSKA (reference sequence). Here the CDR3 DNA reads TGCAGTGCGCCTCTAGCGAGAACCTACGAGCAGTACTTC. This codes for CSAPLARTYEQYF.

This clonotype appeared a few times. The rearrangement uses TRBV12-3 or TRBV12-4 and TRBJ1-4; D unresolved. V lost 1 base and J lost 8, with 14 bases in between. The CDR3 is made up of 15 amino acids. Written as DNA, the CDR3 is TGTGCCAGCAGTTTAGGAGGTGGAGGGAAGGAAAAACTGTTTTTT. Amino acids: CASSLGGGGKEKLFF.

The chain couples TRBV5-5 to TRBJ2-1, with a possible D match to TRBD2 (6 bases). CDR3 length: 16 residues. V was shortened by 6 bases and J by 5 bases, with 21 bases between the two germline ends. Germline V gene data show CDR1 as SGHKS and CDR2 as YYEKEE (reference sequence). The CDR3 protein is CASTKTGGGWHNEQFF. In nucleotides, the CDR3 is TGTGCCAGCACCAAAACTGGTGGGGGGTGGCACAATGAGCAGTTCTTC.

The chain couples TRBV21-1 to TRBJ1-2; TRBD1 reflects the table's D call only, with no check against the DNA. TRBV21-1 is classified as a pseudogene. The CDR3 consists of 15 residues. The CDR3 spells CASSKNRDRGPGYTF. DNA of the CDR3: TGTGCCAGCAGCAAAAACCGGGACAGGGGACCCGGCTACACCTTC.

The chain couples TRBV12-3 or TRBV12-4 to TRBJ1-2; tentative D call: TRBD1 (5 bases). Trimming shortened V by 3 bases and J by 7 bases, and 9 bases separated the two germline ends. This CDR3 has 12 amino acids. As DNA, the CDR3 is TGTGCCAGCAGTTTGGGACCTGGTGGCTACACCTTC. As protein: CASSLGPGGYTF.

This clonotype is a singleton in its sample. This may arise from a read error, as a much more abundant clone is one base away. The chain combines TRBV20-1 with TRBJ1-1; D gene uncertain. The germline gives CDR1 DFQATT, CDR2 SNEGSKA (reference sequence). The length of the CDR3 is 13 residues. In DNA, the CDR3 is TGCAGTGCTAGATTGAGGACGTACACTGAACCTTTCTTT. Its translation is CSARLRTYTEPFF.

The sample holds many counts of this clonotype. This chain joins TRBV11-3 and TRBJ2-2, with TRBD1 identical over 8 bases. The germline V gene has CDR1 SGHNT and CDR2 YENEEA. J was trimmed by 6 bases and V by 7 bases; bases with no gene match: 7. This CDR3 is 14 amino acids long. The CDR3 here is CASTGQGGAGELFF. In DNA form, the CDR3 reads TGTGCCAGCACCGGACAGGGAGGAGCCGGGGAGCTGTTTTTT.

This clonotype was counted ten times or more. The rearrangement uses TRBV9 and TRBJ1-4; no clear D. V gave up 0 bases and J gave up 0 bases, with 12 bases separating them. The CDR3 spans 17 residues. CDR1 is SGDLS, CDR2 YYNGEE, per germline. The CDR3, as DNA: TGTGCCAGCAGCGTAGGAAGTGACGGGACAACTAATGAAAAACTGTTTTTT. It is translated as CASSVGSDGTTNEKLFF.

A few counts support this clonotype. The rearrangement joins TRBV29-1 to TRBJ2-2; D remains unclear. V lost 4 bases to trimming and J lost 9 bases, with 6 bases between them. This CDR3 spans 10 amino acids. Germline CDR1 SQVTM, CDR2 ANQGSEA. The CDR3 loop reads CSVGDRELFF. The CDR3 nucleotides read TGCAGCGTTGGTGACAGGGAGCTGTTTTTT.